This TCR beta chain was sequenced in a study of cytotoxic CD8 clonotypes in ibrutinib-treated CLL. Study-level results: Pretreatment clonality was elevated relative to age-matched healthy donors and paralleled circulating CD8+ T-cell counts.

With regard to this clone: Its antigen is still unknown.

The authors obtained about 1.9 micrograms of genomic DNA from cryopreserved PBMCs for TCR beta libraries. Target depth was 1 in 200,000 to 1 in 1 million T cells, about 10x per clonotype. TCRdb's table, derived via immunoSEQ multiplex PCR, lists solely in-frame clones and lacks some. The sample has around 310,000 clones, about 80% seen once. The receptor comes from a human donor with chronic lymphocytic leukemia. Sequences were derived from PBMCs, sampled before ibrutinib treatment.

CDR3 sequence (DNA): TGTGCCAGCACCCGGACTAGCGGGAGAAGCGAGCAGTACTTC. It encodes CASTRTSGRSEQYF. The J gene is TRBJ2-7, the V gene TRBV2, with TRBD2 identical over 13 bases. J lost 6 bases, V lost 7 bases, and 6 bases had no gene match. This CDR3 is built from 14 residues. In germline, CDR1 is SNHLY, CDR2 FYNNEI.